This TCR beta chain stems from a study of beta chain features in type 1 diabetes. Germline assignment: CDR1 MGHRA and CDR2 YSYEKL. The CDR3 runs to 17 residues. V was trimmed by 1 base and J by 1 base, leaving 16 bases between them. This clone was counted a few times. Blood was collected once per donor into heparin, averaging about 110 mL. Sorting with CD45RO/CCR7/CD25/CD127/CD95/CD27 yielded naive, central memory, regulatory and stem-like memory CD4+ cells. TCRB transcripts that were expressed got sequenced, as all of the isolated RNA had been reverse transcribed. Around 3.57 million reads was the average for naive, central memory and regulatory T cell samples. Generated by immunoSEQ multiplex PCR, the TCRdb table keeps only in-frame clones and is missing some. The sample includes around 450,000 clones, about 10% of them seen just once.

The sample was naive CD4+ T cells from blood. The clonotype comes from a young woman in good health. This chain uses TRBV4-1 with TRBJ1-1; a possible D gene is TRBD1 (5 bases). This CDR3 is CASSQALPGLQNTEAFF. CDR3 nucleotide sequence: TGCGCCAGCAGCCAAGCCCTTCCGGGACTTCAGAACACTGAAGCTTTCTTT.